This TCR beta chain originates from a study of low-dose radiotherapy and immunotherapy resistance in tumors. In the study overall: Cohort 1 was given 0.5 Gy fractions every 2 weeks, 6.5 Gy in total. Every two weeks, cyclophosphamide 200 mg/m2 was infused one day before radiation plus immunotherapy.

cDNA synthesis used a TRAV/TRBV-specific primer set for both chains. Over about 19 PCR cycles, TCRs were amplified from a constant-region primer and V-primer adapter. Via MiXCR, TCRdb re-called the reads, giving one row per CDR3 protein. Of 95,000 to 100,000 distinct CDR3 sequences in the sample, less than 25% were seen once. The time point: after trial treatment. The treatment was: LDRT plus nivolumab, ipilimumab, low-dose cyclophosphamide and aspirin (RACIN trial). In germline, CDR1 is MNHEY, CDR2 SVGEGT. CDR3 length: 12 amino acids. Trimming cost V 3 bases and J 15 bases; bases outside gene matches: 6.

The clonotype originates from a male donor with prostate cancer. The starting material was PBMCs, obtained after low-dose radiotherapy plus immunotherapy. The J gene is TRBJ2-1, the V gene TRBV6-2 or TRBV6-3, with 9 bases that match TRBD1. The CDR3 DNA follows: TGTGCCAGCAGTTATCCCGGGACAGGGAGGTTCTTC. Protein sequence: CASSYPGTGRFF.